This TCR beta chain appears in the sequencing data of a study of glioma-infiltrating T cells. V gave up 3 bases and J gave up 4 bases; unmatched junction bases: 12. This CDR3 has 16 amino acids. Germline V gene lookup returns CDR1 SGHDT and CDR2 YYEEEE. Amplification of TCR alpha and beta CDR3 regions from RNA used iRepertoire nested multiplex PCR. Tissue mRNA or PBMC total RNA, roughly 100-400 ng, went into one-step reverse transcription and amplification. TCRdb analysed the multiplex PCR reads with MiXCR anew, one entry per CDR3 protein. This sample has around 43,000 distinct CDR3 sequences, with around 20% found just once. With regard to this clonotype: What it binds is not known.

General study results and limits: Non-neoplastic patients had below-expected tissue-blood divergence, while all gliomas exceeded expectation. Only very few CDR3 sequences appeared in both tissue and blood.

This TCR derives from a human donor with low-grade glioma or glioblastoma, undergoing nonglioma brain surgery, or in good health (not recorded which). The sequencing sample was made of glioma tissue, nonneoplastic brain tissue, or PBMCs (not recorded which). The chain is built from TRBV5-6 and TRBJ1-1; TRBD1 matches 7 bases. CDR3 loop: CASSYQTGLLATEAFF. Written as DNA, the CDR3 is TGTGCCAGCAGCTACCAGACAGGGTTATTGGCCACTGAAGCTTTCTTT.